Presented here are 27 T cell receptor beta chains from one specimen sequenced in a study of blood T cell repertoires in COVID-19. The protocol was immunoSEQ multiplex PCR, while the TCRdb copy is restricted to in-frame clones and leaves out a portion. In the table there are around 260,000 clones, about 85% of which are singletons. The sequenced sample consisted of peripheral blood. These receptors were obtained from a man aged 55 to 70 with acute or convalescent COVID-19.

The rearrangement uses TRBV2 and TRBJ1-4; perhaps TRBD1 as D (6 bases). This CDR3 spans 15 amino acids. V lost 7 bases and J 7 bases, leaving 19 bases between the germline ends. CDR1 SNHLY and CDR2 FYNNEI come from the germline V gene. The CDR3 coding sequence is TGTGCCAGCAACGGGGGGGGGCCCGGTGGTGAAAAACTGTTTTTT. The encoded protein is CASNGGGPGGEKLFF.

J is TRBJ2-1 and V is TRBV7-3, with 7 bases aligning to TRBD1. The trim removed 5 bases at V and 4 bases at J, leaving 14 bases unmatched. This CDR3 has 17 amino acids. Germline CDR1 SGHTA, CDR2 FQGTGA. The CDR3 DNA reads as TGTGCCAGCAGCCTTGGGACAGTTCCCGACGGATACAATGAGCAGTTCTTC. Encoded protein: CASSLGTVPDGYNEQFF.

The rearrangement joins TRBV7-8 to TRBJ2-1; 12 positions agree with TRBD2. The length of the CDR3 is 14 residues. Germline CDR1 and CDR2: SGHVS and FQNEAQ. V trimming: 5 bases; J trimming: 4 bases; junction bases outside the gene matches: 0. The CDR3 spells CASSGTSGYNEQFF. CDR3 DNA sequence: TGTGCCAGCAGCGGGACTAGCGGGTACAATGAGCAGTTCTTC.

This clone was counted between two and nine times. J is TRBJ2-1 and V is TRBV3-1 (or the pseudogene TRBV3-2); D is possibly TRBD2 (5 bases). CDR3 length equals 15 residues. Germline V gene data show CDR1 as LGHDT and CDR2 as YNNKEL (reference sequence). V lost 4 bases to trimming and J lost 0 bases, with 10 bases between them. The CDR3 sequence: CASSPGVDSYNEQFF. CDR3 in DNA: TGTGCCAGCAGCCCCGGGGTGGACTCCTACAATGAGCAGTTCTTC.

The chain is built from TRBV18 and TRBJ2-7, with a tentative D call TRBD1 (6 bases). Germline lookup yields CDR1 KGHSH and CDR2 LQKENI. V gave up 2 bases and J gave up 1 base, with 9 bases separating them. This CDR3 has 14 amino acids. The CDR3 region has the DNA TGTGCCAGCTCACCAAGTACAGGGTCCTACGAGCAGTACTTC. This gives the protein CASSPSTGSYEQYF.

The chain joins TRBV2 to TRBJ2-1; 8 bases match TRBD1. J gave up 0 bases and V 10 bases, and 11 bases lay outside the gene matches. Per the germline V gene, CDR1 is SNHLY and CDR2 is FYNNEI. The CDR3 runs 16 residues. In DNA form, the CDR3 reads TGTGCCATCCTTAACACAGGGGGTAGCTCCTACAATGAGCAGTTCTTC. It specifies CAILNTGGSSYNEQFF.

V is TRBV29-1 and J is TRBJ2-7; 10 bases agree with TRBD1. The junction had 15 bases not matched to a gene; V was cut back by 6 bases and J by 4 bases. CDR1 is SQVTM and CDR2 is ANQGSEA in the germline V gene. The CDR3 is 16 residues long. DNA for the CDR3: TGCAGCGTGAATTATCCTGAGGGACAGGGGACTTACGAGCAGTACTTC. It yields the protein CSVNYPEGQGTYEQYF.

DNA of the CDR3: TGCAGTGCTAGTCGACTAGCGGGGGGAGGCGGGGAGCTGTTTTTT. Amino acids: CSASRLAGGGGELFF. The chain couples TRBV20-1 to TRBJ2-2; 13 nucleotides line up with TRBD2. The CDR3 loop spans 15 amino acids. Trimming removed 3 bases from V and 7 bases from J; junction bases left unmatched: 5. CDR1 and CDR2 (germline): DFQATT, SNEGSKA (reference sequence).

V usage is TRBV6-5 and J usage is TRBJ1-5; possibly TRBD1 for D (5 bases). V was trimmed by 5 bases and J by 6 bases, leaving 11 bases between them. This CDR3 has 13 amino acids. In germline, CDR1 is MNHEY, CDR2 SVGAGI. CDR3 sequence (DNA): TGTGCCAGCAGTCCCAGGGTTAGTCAGCCCCAGCATTTT. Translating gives CASSPRVSQPQHF.

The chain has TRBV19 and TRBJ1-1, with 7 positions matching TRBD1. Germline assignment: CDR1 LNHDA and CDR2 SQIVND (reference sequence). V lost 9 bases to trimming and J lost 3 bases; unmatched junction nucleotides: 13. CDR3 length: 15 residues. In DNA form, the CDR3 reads TGTGCCAGCCTCCCTAGATCAGGGGGTTACACTGAAGCTTTCTTT. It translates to CASLPRSGGYTEAFF.

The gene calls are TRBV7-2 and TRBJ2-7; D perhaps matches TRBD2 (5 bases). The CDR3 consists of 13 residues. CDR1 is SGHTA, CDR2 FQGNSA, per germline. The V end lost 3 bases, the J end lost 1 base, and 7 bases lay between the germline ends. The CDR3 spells CASSFSESYEQYF. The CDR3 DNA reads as TGTGCCAGCAGCTTTAGCGAGTCCTACGAGCAGTACTTC.

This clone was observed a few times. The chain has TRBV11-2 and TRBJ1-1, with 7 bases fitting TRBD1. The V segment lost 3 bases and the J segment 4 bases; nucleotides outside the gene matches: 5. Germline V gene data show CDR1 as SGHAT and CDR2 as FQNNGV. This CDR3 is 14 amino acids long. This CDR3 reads CASSFQDRATEAFF. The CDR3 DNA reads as TGTGCCAGCAGCTTTCAAGACAGGGCCACTGAAGCTTTCTTT.

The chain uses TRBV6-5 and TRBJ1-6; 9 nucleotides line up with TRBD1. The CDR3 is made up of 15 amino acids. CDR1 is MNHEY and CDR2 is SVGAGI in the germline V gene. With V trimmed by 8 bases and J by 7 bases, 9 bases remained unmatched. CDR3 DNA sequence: TGTGCCAGCCGGACAGGGACAGGGCGAAATTCACCCCTCCACTTT. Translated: CASRTGTGRNSPLHF.

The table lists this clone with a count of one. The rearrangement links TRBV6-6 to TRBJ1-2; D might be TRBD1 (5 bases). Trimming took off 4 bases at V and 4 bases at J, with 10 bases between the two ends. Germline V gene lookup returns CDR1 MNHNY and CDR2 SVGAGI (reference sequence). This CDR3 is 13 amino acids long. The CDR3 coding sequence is TGTGCCAGCAGTTTTCCCGACAGCTATGGCTACACCTTC. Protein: CASSFPDSYGYTF.

Written as DNA, the CDR3 is TGTGCCAGCAGCTTGAACAGGGGGTCTTACAATGAGCAGTTCTTC. Translated: CASSLNRGSYNEQFF. This sequence joins TRBV5-4 and TRBJ2-1; 8 bases are shared with TRBD1. V lost 1 base and J lost 4; bases outside the gene matches: 4. Germline V lookup: CDR1 SGHNT, CDR2 YYREEE (reference sequence). This CDR3 spans 15 amino acids.

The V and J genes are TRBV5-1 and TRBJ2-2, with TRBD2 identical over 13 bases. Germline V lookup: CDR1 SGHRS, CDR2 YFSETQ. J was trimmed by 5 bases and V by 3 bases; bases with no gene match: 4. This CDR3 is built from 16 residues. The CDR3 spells CASSWTSGGPTGELFF. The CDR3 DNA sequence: TGCGCCAGCAGCTGGACTAGCGGGGGCCCAACCGGGGAGCTGTTTTTT.

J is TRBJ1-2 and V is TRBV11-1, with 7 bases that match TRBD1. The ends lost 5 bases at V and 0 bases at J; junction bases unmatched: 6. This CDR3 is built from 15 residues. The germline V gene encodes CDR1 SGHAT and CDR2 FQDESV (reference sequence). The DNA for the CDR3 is TGTGCCAGCAGCCGAGACAGGGAAGCTAACTATGGCTACACCTTC. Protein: CASSRDREANYGYTF. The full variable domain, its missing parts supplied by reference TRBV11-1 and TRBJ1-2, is EAEVAQSPRYKITEKSQAVAFWCDPISGHATLYWYRQILGQGPELLVQFQDESVVDDSQLPKDRFSAERLKGVDSTLKIQPAELGDSAMYLCASSRDREANYGYTFGSGTRLTVV.

The CDR3 here is CASSLNTGELFF. In DNA, the CDR3 is TGTGCCAGCAGCCTTAACACCGGGGAGCTGTTTTTT. This chain connects TRBV5-6 to TRBJ2-2, with D unclear. The germline gives CDR1 SGHDT, CDR2 YYEEEE. Trimming stripped 4 bases from V and 2 bases from J, with 3 bases between. The CDR3 has 12 residues.

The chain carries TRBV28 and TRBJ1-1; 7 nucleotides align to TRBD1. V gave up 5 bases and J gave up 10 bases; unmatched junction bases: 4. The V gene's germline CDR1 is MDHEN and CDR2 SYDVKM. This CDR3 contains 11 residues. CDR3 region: CASSLDRRAFF. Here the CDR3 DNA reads TGTGCCAGCAGTCTGGACAGGAGAGCTTTCTTT.

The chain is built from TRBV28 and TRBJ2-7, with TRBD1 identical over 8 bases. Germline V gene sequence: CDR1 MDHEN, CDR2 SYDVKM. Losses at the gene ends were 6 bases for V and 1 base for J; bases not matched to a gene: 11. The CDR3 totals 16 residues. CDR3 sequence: CASRSNPGQESYEQYF. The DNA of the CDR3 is TGTGCCAGCAGATCAAATCCGGGACAGGAGTCCTACGAGCAGTACTTC.

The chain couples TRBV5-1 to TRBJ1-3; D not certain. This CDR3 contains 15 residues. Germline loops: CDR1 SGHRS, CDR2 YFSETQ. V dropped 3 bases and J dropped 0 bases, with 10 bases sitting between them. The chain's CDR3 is CASSSLPDSGNTIYF. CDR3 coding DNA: TGCGCCAGCAGCTCCCTCCCAGACTCTGGAAACACCATATATTTT.

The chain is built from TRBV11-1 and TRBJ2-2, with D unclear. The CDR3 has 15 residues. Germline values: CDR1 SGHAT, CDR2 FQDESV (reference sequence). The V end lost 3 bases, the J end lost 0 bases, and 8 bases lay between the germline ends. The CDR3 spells CASSFNGANTGELFF. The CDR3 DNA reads TGTGCCAGCAGCTTTAACGGAGCGAACACCGGGGAGCTGTTTTTT.

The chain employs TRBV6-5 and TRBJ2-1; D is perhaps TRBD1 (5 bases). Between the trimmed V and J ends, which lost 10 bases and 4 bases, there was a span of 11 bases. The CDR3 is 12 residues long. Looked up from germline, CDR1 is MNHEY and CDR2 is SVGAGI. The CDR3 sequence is CATRAGYNEQFF. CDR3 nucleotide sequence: TGTGCCACCCGAGCAGGGTACAATGAGCAGTTCTTC.

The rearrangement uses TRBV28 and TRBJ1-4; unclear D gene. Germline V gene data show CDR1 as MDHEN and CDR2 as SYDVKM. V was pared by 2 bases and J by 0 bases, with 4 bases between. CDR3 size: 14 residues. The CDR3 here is CASSLPATNEKLFF. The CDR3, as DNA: TGTGCCAGCAGTTTACCTGCAACTAATGAAAAACTGTTTTTT.

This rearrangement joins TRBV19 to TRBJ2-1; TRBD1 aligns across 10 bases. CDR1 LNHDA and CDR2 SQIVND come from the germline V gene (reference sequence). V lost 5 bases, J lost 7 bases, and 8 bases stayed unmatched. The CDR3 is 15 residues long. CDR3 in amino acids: CASSFPRQGANEQFF. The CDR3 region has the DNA TGTGCCAGTAGTTTTCCGAGACAGGGGGCGAATGAGCAGTTCTTC.

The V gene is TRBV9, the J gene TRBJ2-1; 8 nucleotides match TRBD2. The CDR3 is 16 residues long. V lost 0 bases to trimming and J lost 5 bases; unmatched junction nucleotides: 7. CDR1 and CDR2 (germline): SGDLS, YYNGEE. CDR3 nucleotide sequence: TGTGCCAGCAGCGTAGGGGGTAGCGGGATAAACAATGAGCAGTTCTTC. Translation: CASSVGGSGINNEQFF.

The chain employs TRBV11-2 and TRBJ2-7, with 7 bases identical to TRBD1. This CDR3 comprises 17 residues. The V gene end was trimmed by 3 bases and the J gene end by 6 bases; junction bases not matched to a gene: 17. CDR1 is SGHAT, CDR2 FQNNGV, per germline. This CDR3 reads CASSFPVGGGSTREQYF. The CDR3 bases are TGTGCCAGCAGCTTCCCCGTAGGGGGCGGTTCAACACGCGAGCAGTACTTC.